The sequence of this T cell receptor (beta chain) was determined in a study of blood T cell repertoires in COVID-19. As for the study in general: The study drew acute and convalescent COVID-19 samples from the United States, Italy and Spain. PBMCs, B-cell-depleted T cells, or T cells were the source of the cDNA or gDNA that made up the material.

V gave up 5 bases and J gave up 2 bases, with 12 bases separating them. The CDR3 totals 14 residues. Germline V lookup: CDR1 SGHTA, CDR2 FQGTGA. Per the study methods: The authors estimated nucleated cell counts from reference gene primer amplification. The method was immunoSEQ multiplex PCR; TCRdb's version includes in-frame clones alone and lacks a portion of them. The D gene and trimming were derived from the DNA, and the V and J assignments and clone size from that table. The data show about 76,000 clones, approximately 88% seen once. The chain joins TRBV7-3 to TRBJ2-5; a possible D gene is TRBD1 (6 bases). Input material: peripheral blood. This receptor was taken from a man aged 50-59 years with active COVID-19. For the CDR3, the DNA is TGTGCCAGCAGCCATACAGGGCCGCAAGAGACCCAGTACTTC. Encoded protein: CASSHTGPQETQYF.